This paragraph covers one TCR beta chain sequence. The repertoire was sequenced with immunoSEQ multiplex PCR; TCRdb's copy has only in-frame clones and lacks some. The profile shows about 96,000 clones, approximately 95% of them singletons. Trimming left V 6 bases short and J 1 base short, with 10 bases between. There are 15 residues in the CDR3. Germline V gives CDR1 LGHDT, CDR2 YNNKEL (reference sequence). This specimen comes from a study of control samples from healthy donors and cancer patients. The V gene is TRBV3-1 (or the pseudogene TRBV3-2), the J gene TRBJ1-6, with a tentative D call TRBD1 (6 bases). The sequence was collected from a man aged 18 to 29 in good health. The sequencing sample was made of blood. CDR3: CASSSGVSYNSPLHF. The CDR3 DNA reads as TGTGCCAGCAGTTCAGGGGTATCCTATAATTCACCCCTCCACTTT.